The 23 T cell receptor beta chains below all came from one sample that was sequenced in a study of cytomegalovirus exposure and HLA in healthy donors. In the PCR, 60 Vbeta and 13 Jbeta primers were used. This table comes from immunoSEQ multiplex PCR, and its TCRdb copy is limited to in-frame clones, with some not included. The table records 130,000 to 150,000 clones, around 80% of them present only once. Sequenced sample: PBMCs. The receptors were gathered from a man under 40 in good health and CMV-seronegative.

This rearrangement joins TRBV7-9 to TRBJ1-1, with no clear D. The germline gives CDR1 SEHNR, CDR2 FQNEAQ (reference sequence). The V gene lost 3 bases and the J gene lost 4 bases, with 12 bases spanning the gap. The CDR3 covers 14 residues. Written as DNA, the CDR3 is TGTGCCAGCAGCTTCGGCGGGGTCGGCACTGAAGCTTTCTTT. This translates into CASSFGGVGTEAFF.

The gene calls are TRBV19 and TRBJ2-3; D is undetermined. Germline V gene sequence: CDR1 LNHDA, CDR2 SQIVND (reference sequence). V was cut by 2 bases and J by 5 bases, with 8 bases left in between. The CDR3 sequence is 13 residues long. CDR3 DNA: TGTGCCAGTAGTATATTAGTGCTAGATACGCAGTATTTT. It specifies CASSILVLDTQYF.

The V call is TRBV2, the J call TRBJ2-2; D gene uncertain. The CDR3 is 15 residues long. Trimming pared 3 bases from V and 1 base from J, leaving 9 bases between. CDR1 is SNHLY and CDR2 is FYNNEI in the germline V gene. CDR3 region: CASSDVVRNTGELFF. In DNA, the CDR3 is TGTGCCAGCAGTGATGTGGTGAGGAACACCGGGGAGCTGTTTTTT.

This clone has only a few counts. The V gene is TRBV6-5, the J gene TRBJ1-5; unclear D gene. CDR1 is MNHEY, CDR2 SVGAGI, per germline. V lost 0 bases to trimming and J lost 4 bases, with 10 bases between them. CDR3 length: 15 residues. This CDR3 is CASSYSFGLNQPQHF. The DNA for the CDR3 is TGTGCCAGCAGTTACTCGTTTGGGCTAAATCAGCCCCAGCATTTT.

This sequence joins TRBV5-6 and TRBJ2-3; 12 nucleotides agree with TRBD2. Per germline, CDR1 SGHDT and CDR2 YYEEEE. The length of the CDR3 is 16 residues. J was trimmed by 4 bases and V by 4 bases; bases with no gene match: 7. CDR3 protein: CASSPPGLAGSDTQYF. The DNA for the CDR3 is TGTGCCAGCAGCCCACCGGGACTAGCGGGTTCAGATACGCAGTATTTT.

The chain joins TRBV5-1 to TRBJ2-2; 7 nucleotides line up with TRBD1. The CDR3 is 15 residues long. V shed 4 bases and J 4 bases; nucleotides not matched to a gene: 7. Germline V CDR1 and CDR2: SGHRS, YFSETQ. CDR3 amino acids: CASSLRQGTTGELFF. CDR3 coding DNA: TGCGCCAGCAGCCTTCGACAGGGAACCACCGGGGAGCTGTTTTTT.

This chain joins TRBV6-5 and TRBJ1-5; possibly TRBD1 for D (6 bases). CDR1 is MNHEY, CDR2 SVGAGI, per germline. The CDR3 is 16 amino acids. The germline V and J ends were trimmed by 1 base and 2 bases, with 12 bases remaining between them. The CDR3 bases are TGTGCCAGCAGTTACTATACAGGGATAGGCAATCAGCCCCAGCATTTT. It encodes CASSYYTGIGNQPQHF.

The gene calls are TRBV28 and TRBJ1-3; D unclear. The germline V gene encodes CDR1 MDHEN and CDR2 SYDVKM. This CDR3 is 14 amino acids long. The V gene lost 5 bases and the J gene lost 8 bases, with 16 bases spanning the gap. The CDR3 nucleotides are TGTGCCAGCAGTCCGTCGGAGTTTCGGGACACCATATATTTT. Its translation: CASSPSEFRDTIYF.

The chain couples TRBV27 to TRBJ1-2; 9 nucleotides line up with TRBD1. In germline, CDR1 is MNHEY, CDR2 SMNVEV (reference sequence). Unmatched junction bases numbered 6, after V lost 4 bases and J lost 12 bases. The CDR3 covers 12 residues. CDR3 amino acids: CASSSQGQGNTF. The CDR3 DNA reads TGTGCCAGCAGTTCCCAGGGACAGGGTAACACCTTC.

The CDR3: CASSLARGTGANVLTF. CDR3 DNA sequence: TGTGCCAGCAGCTTGGCACGGGGGACTGGGGCCAACGTCCTGACTTTC. The chain has TRBV5-4 and TRBJ2-6, with TRBD2 as a possible D gene (6 bases). CDR3 length: 16 residues. Germline V lookup: CDR1 SGHNT, CDR2 YYREEE (reference sequence). Trimming took off 0 bases at V and 2 bases at J, with 9 bases between the two ends.

V is TRBV6-1 and J is TRBJ1-3, with D unresolved. This CDR3 region has 15 residues. Germline assignment: CDR1 MNHNS and CDR2 SASEGT. V lost 4 bases and J lost 0, with 10 bases in between. CDR3 DNA: TGTGCCAGCAGTGGAGAATTTATCTCTGGAAACACCATATATTTT. Translating it yields CASSGEFISGNTIYF.

V usage is TRBV29-1 and J usage is TRBJ2-7, with 11 bases fitting TRBD2. Germline V gene data show CDR1 as SQVTM and CDR2 as ANQGSEA. The ends lost 6 bases at V and 2 bases at J; junction bases unmatched: 6. The CDR3 runs to 14 residues. As DNA, the CDR3 is TGCAGCGTGCGGGGACTAGCGGAAACCTACGAGCAGTACTTC. Encoded protein: CSVRGLAETYEQYF.

The chain carries TRBV6-6 and TRBJ1-5; possible D gene TRBD1, 5 bases. The CDR3 consists of 14 residues. Germline loops: CDR1 MNHNY, CDR2 SVGAGI (reference sequence). Between the trimmed V and J ends, which lost 5 bases and 6 bases, there was a span of 14 bases. This CDR3 is CASSIGGGPQPQHF. Written as DNA, the CDR3 is TGTGCCAGCAGTATCGGGGGGGGACCTCAGCCCCAGCATTTT.

The J gene is TRBJ2-7, the V gene TRBV6-5, with D possibly matching TRBD2 (6 bases). V lost 5 bases to trimming and J lost 6 bases, with 17 bases between them. This CDR3 is 14 amino acids long. Germline V lookup: CDR1 MNHEY, CDR2 SVGAGI. CDR3 sequence (DNA): TGTGCCAGCAGTACCAGTGGGGGGTTGGCCGAGCAGTACTTC. Protein sequence: CASSTSGGLAEQYF.

V usage is TRBV5-1 and J usage is TRBJ2-3; D remains unclear. Germline CDR1 reads SGHRS; CDR2 reads YFSETQ. V was clipped by 7 bases and J by 0 bases, with 12 bases between them. This CDR3 is built from 14 residues. CDR3 sequence: CASAARRSTDTQYF. CDR3 sequence (DNA): TGCGCCAGCGCCGCGAGGAGAAGCACAGATACGCAGTATTTT.

The rearrangement links TRBV28 to TRBJ2-7, with 8 bases aligning to TRBD1. The CDR3 sequence is 14 residues long. The germline gives CDR1 MDHEN, CDR2 SYDVKM. The J segment lost 3 bases and the V segment lost 5 bases, leaving 6 bases of the junction unmatched. The CDR3: CASSGGQGIYEQYF. The CDR3 DNA sequence: TGTGCCAGCAGTGGTGGACAGGGTATCTACGAGCAGTACTTC.

The chain employs TRBV2 and TRBJ2-3, with D tentatively TRBD2 (6 bases). The germline V gene encodes CDR1 SNHLY and CDR2 FYNNEI. Trimming cost V 7 bases and J 4 bases, with 21 bases left between them. This CDR3 spans 16 amino acids. The CDR3 nucleotides read TGTGCCAGCAACGAACGGGAGAATACTCCCGCAGATACGCAGTATTTT. Its translation is CASNERENTPADTQYF.

This clone was recorded only once. The chain employs TRBV10-2 and TRBJ1-2; 8 bases line up with TRBD1. From germline, CDR1 is WSHSY and CDR2 SAAADI. Trimming at V came to 6 bases and at J to 0 bases, leaving 6 bases not matched to a gene. The CDR3 spans 15 residues. This chain's CDR3 is CASSPGQGANYGYTF. CDR3 coding DNA: TGCGCCAGCAGCCCAGGACAGGGAGCTAACTATGGCTACACCTTC.

The rearrangement joins TRBV7-8 to TRBJ2-1; no firm D call. The length of the CDR3 is 15 residues. Deletions cut 1 base from V and 2 bases from J, with 9 bases between. Germline V gene sequence: CDR1 SGHVS, CDR2 FQNEAQ. The CDR3, as DNA: TGTGCCAGCAGCTTAGACGGCGGAACCTACAATGAGCAGTTCTTC. Its translation is CASSLDGGTYNEQFF. The full variable domain, with the rest looked up from reference TRBV7-8 and TRBJ2-1, is GAGVSQSPRYKVAKRGQDVALRCDPISGHVSLFWYQQALGQGPEFLTYFQNEAQLDKSGLPSDRFFAERPEGSVSTLKIQRTQQEDSAVYLCASSLDGGTYNEQFFGPGTRLTVL.

The V call is TRBV14, the J call TRBJ1-4; TRBD1 matches 9 bases. CDR3 length: 15 amino acids. After removal of 4 bases from V and 6 bases from J, the junction contained 6 bases not matched to a gene. Germline V lookup: CDR1 SGHDN, CDR2 FVKESK. The CDR3 DNA is TGTGCCAGCAGCCCCCGGACAGGGGCCTATGAAAAACTGTTTTTT. It encodes CASSPRTGAYEKLFF. The complete variable domain, with remaining parts taken from reference TRBV14 and TRBJ1-4, reads EAGVTQFPSHSVIEKGQTVTLRCDPISGHDNLYWYRRVMGKEIKFLLHFVKESKQDESGMPNNRFLAERTGGTYSTLKVQPAELEDSGVYFCASSPRTGAYEKLFFGSGTQLSVL.

The chain is built from TRBV5-4 and TRBJ1-1; D perhaps matches TRBD1 (6 bases). The CDR3 is 15 residues long. Germline CDR1 is SGHNT and CDR2 is YYREEE (reference sequence). Deletions cut 4 bases from V and 1 base from J, with 14 bases between. The CDR3 coding sequence is TGTGCCAGCAGCATACTCAGGGGTCCGAACACTGAAGCTTTCTTT. Translated: CASSILRGPNTEAFF.

V gene TRBV27 combines with J gene TRBJ2-1; D gene uncertain. Trimming took off 3 bases at V and 9 bases at J, with 6 bases between the two ends. The CDR3 has 11 residues. The germline CDR1 and CDR2 sequences are MNHEY and SMNVEV (reference sequence). This CDR3 is CASSFGGEQFF. CDR3 DNA: TGTGCCAGCAGTTTTGGCGGTGAGCAGTTCTTC.

The chain combines TRBV28 with TRBJ1-1; no definite D call. The CDR3 contains 14 residues. The germline V gene encodes CDR1 MDHEN and CDR2 SYDVKM. Trimming removed 2 bases at V and 4 bases at J, with 11 bases between. CDR3: CASSLGSRGTEAFF. CDR3 in DNA: TGTGCCAGCAGTTTAGGGTCGCGGGGCACTGAAGCTTTCTTT.